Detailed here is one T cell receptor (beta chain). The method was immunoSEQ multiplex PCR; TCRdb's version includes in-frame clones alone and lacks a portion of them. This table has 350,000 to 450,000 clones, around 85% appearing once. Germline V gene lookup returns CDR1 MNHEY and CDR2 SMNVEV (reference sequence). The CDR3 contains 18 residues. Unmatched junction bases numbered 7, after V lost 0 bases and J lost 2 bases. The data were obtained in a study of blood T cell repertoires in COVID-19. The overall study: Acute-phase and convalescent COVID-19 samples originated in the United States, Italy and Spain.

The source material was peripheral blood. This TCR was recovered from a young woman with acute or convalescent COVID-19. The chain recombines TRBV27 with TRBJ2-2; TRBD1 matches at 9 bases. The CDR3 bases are TGTGCCAGCAGTTTATCGATGAACAGGGGGCTTAACACCGGGGAGCTGTTTTTT. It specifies CASSLSMNRGLNTGELFF.